A selection of T cell receptor beta chains follows, all from one sample in a study of CD8 T cells in ankylosing spondylitis. TCRdb reprocessed the 5' RACE reads with MiXCR, giving one entry per CDR3 protein. The table has some 240,000 distinct CDR3 sequences, 15% to 20% seen once. The sequencing sample was made of blood, either unsorted or a sorted T cell fraction (not recorded which). Receptor source: a male donor with ankylosing spondylitis or in good health (not recorded which). Each CDR3 is given with its conserved first and last residue. The D gene is left open where the match is weak. Size values are once, few and many counts, or a class for expanded clones, and some rows have none.

D gene	clone size	V gene	J gene	CDR3 DNA	CDR3 protein
NA	NA	TRBV5-6	TRBJ2-7	TGTGCCAGCTCAACGGAGAGGGCCTACGAGCAGTACTTC	CASSTERAYEQYF
TRBD1	NA	TRBV5-4	TRBJ2-7	TGTGCCAGCAGCTGGACCAAGGGACAGGGGGCTGGTGGGATCTACGAGCAGTACTTC	CASSWTKGQGAGGIYEQYF
TRBD2	once	TRBV9	TRBJ2-1	TGTGCCAGCAGCGTAGACCTAGCGGGAGCTTACAATGAGCAGTTCTTC	CASSVDLAGAYNEQFF
NA	NA	TRBV15	TRBJ2-7	TGTGCCACCAGACCTAGCGCCTCCTACGAGCAGTACTTC	CATRPSASYEQYF
NA	many	TRBV29-1	TRBJ2-7	TGCAGCGTTGAACGAGGCGTGGAGCAGTACTTC	CSVERGVEQYF
TRBD1	NA	TRBV5-1	TRBJ2-7	TGCGCCAGCGCCTGGGGGACAGGGCTGGACGAGCAGTACTTC	CASAWGTGLDEQYF
NA	NA	TRBV10-3	TRBJ2-7	TGTGCCATCAGTCCGGGACAAACATACGAGCAGTACTTC	CAISPGQTYEQYF
NA	NA	TRBV10-2	TRBJ2-7	TGCGCCAGCAGTGAGTGGGGGCCCGGCGAGCAGTACTTC	CASSEWGPGEQYF
TRBD2	NA	TRBV4-1	TRBJ2-2	TGCGCCAGCAGCCAAGAAGGGGGACTAGCGGGAATAAGCGGGGAGCTGTTTTTT	CASSQEGGLAGISGELFF
TRBD1	NA	TRBV10-3	TRBJ2-1	TGTGCCATCAGTGAGTCAGAGGGGGCCTTCAATGAGCAGTTCTTC	CAISESEGAFNEQFF
TRBD2	many	TRBV4-3	TRBJ2-1	TGCGCCAGCAGCCAAGGACTAGCGGTCTACAATGAGCAGTTCTTC	CASSQGLAVYNEQFF
TRBD2	few	TRBV29-1	TRBJ2-3	TGCAGCGTTGAAGGCGGAGGGCGGGAGACAGATACGCAGTATTTT	CSVEGGGRETDTQYF
NA	NA	TRBV4-3	TRBJ2-1	TGCGCCAGCAGCCAAGATAGGGCGGGAAACAATGAGCAGTTCTTC	CASSQDRAGNNEQFF
NA	NA	TRBV20-1	TRBJ2-5	TGCAGTGCTAGAGGTCGGGAGACCCAGTACTTC	CSARGRETQYF
TRBD1	few	TRBV20-1	TRBJ2-7	TGCAGTGCTCGCCGACAGGGAATCTACGAGCAGTACTTC	CSARRQGIYEQYF
TRBD2	NA	TRBV4-3	TRBJ2-2	TGCGCCAGCAGCATTTTCGTGACTAGCGGCACCGGGGAGCTGTTTTTT	CASSIFVTSGTGELFF
NA	NA	TRBV4-1	TRBJ2-3	TGCGCCAGCAGCCAAGATACCCGGGCTCCCACAGATACGCAGTATTTT	CASSQDTRAPTDTQYF